The present T cell receptor (beta chain) was sequenced within a study of OX40 agonist ivuxolimab in advanced cancers. The CDR3 is 14 residues long. V lost 0 bases, J lost 2 bases, and 10 bases lay in between. The germline gives CDR1 GTSNPN, CDR2 SVGIG (reference sequence). Repertoires were generated with immunoSEQ multiplex PCR, while TCRdb's copy carries only in-frame clones and drops some. The sample has about 100,000 clones, 91% seen once. If patients had autoimmune disease history or systemic immunosuppression, they were excluded. In the case of this clone: This same CDR3 is encoded by further DNA sequences in the sample.

This sequence originates from an adult with an advanced solid tumor such as melanoma, head and neck, liver or kidney cancer. The sample consisted of CD4+ or CD8+ T cells sorted from blood, taken in a trial of the OX40 agonist ivuxolimab. The chain combines TRBV30 with TRBJ2-5; D tentatively reads TRBD1 or TRBD2 (6 bases each). This chain's CDR3 is CAWSVGGGQETQYF. The CDR3 region has the DNA TGTGCCTGGAGTGTAGGAGGGGGGCAAGAGACCCAGTACTTC.